This TCR beta chain was documented in a study of cytomegalovirus exposure and HLA in healthy donors. Germline CDR1 is KGHSH and CDR2 is LQKENI. The V gene lost 6 bases and the J gene lost 1 base, with 13 bases spanning the gap. This CDR3 comprises 15 residues. Overall study results and limits: According to the study, 150 to 200 TCR beta chains were cytomegalovirus-associated. According to a later analysis, donors in an Asian-associated ancestry cluster reportedly had fewer N-insertions than the approximately 670-donor mean. The study had only CMV serostatus as immune exposure information. In a later analysis, parvovirus B19, influenza, CMV and Epstein-Barr virus appeared linked to several top co-occurrence clusters.

It was with 60 Vbeta and 13 Jbeta primers that the PCR ran. TCRdb keeps only in-frame clones here, not all; method: immunoSEQ multiplex PCR. Found here are 80,000 to 95,000 clones, approximately 57% of them singletons; the top ten hold 6% to 6.5%. This clone was seen more than once but under ten times. Its antigen is unidentified. The clonotype originates from a woman under 40 in good health and CMV-seronegative. V and J are TRBV18 and TRBJ1-5; D is uncertain. The specimen sequenced was PBMCs. The CDR3 spells CASSLEGVSNQPQHF. The CDR3, as DNA: TGTGCCAGCTCTTTGGAGGGTGTCAGCAATCAGCCCCAGCATTTT.